The next 14 T cell receptor beta chains were all read from a single sample in a study of blood T cells in healthy people across ages. Together with a sample-barcoded 5' primer, a J-beta primer mix was included in a second PCR lasting about 6 to 11 cycles. MiXCR, applied by TCRdb to the 5' RACE reads, yields one record per CDR3 protein. In the table there are under 1,000,000 distinct CDR3 sequences, about 36% of which are singletons. What was sequenced was blood. The receptor set was obtained from a man between 18 and 29 years old in good health.

In the case of this clonotype: A much larger clone sits a single nucleotide away, making a read error possible. The chain has TRBV6-6 and TRBJ2-7; 7 bases align to TRBD1. V lost 5 bases, J lost 7 bases, and 8 bases stayed unmatched. This CDR3 is built from 13 residues. CDR1 is MNHNY, CDR2 SVGAGI, per germline (reference sequence). The CDR3 sequence: CASSQGGLNEQYF. The CDR3 nucleotides are TGTGCCAGCAGTCAAGGGGGCCTCAATGAGCAGTACTTC.

CDR3 residues: CASSFPVSGGHTDTQYF. The CDR3 DNA follows: TGTGCCAGCAGTTTTCCGGTATCCGGGGGGCACACAGATACGCAGTATTTT. This rearrangement joins TRBV28 to TRBJ2-3, with a tentative D call TRBD2 (7 bases). The germline CDR1 and CDR2 sequences are MDHEN and SYDVKM. The CDR3 extends over 17 amino acids. Trimming shortened V by 3 bases and J by 2 bases, and 18 bases separated the two germline ends. Full variable domain (missing parts from reference TRBV28 and TRBJ2-3): DVKVTQSSRYLVKRTGEKVFLECVQDMDHENMFWYRQDPGLGLRLIYFSYDVKMKEKGDIPEGYSVSREKKERFSLILESASTNQTSMYLCASSFPVSGGHTDTQYFGPGTRLTVL.

As for this clonotype: This may be a read error: a much more frequent sequence differs by one nucleotide. The rearrangement uses TRBV12-3 or TRBV12-4 and TRBJ1-2; unclear D gene. The CDR3 sequence is 15 residues long. CDR3 coding DNA: TGTACCAGCAGTTTACTGGAATTTAGAAACTATGGCTACACCTTC. Translated: CTSSLLEFRNYGYTF.

The V gene is TRBV29-1, the J gene TRBJ2-3; 7 nucleotides agree with TRBD2. The CDR3 length is 14 residues. The germline CDR1 and CDR2 sequences are SQVTM and ANQGSEA. V gave up 1 base and J gave up 0 bases; unmatched junction bases: 1. The CDR3 protein is CSVEGGRSTDTQYF. The CDR3 DNA sequence: TGCAGCGTTGAAGGCGGGAGAAGCACAGATACGCAGTATTTT.

This chain joins TRBV7-3 and TRBJ2-3; 7 nucleotides line up with TRBD2. The CDR3 extends over 15 amino acids. CDR1 is SGHTA and CDR2 is FQGTGA in the germline V gene. With 4 bases clipped from V and 2 bases from J, the junction kept 6 bases outside the gene matches. The CDR3 here is CASSSASGYTDTQYF. In nucleotides, the CDR3 is TGTGCCAGCAGCTCGGCTAGCGGCTACACAGATACGCAGTATTTT.

The chain employs TRBV7-2 and TRBJ2-3; D is unresolved. The CDR3 sequence is 18 residues long. Trimming left V 5 bases short and J 0 bases short, with 21 bases between. The germline gives CDR1 SGHTA, CDR2 FQGNSA. CDR3 nucleotide sequence: TGTGCCAGCAGCCCGGGTGGGATTGCTTACGCCAGCACAGATACGCAGTATTTT. This encodes CASSPGGIAYASTDTQYF.

This sequence joins TRBV14 and TRBJ2-5; D unclear. The CDR3 runs to 13 residues. Trimming cost V 4 bases and J 5 bases, with 11 bases left between them. Per the germline V gene, CDR1 is SGHDN and CDR2 is FVKESK. The CDR3 loop reads CASSRSVLETQYF. In nucleotides, the CDR3 is TGTGCCAGCAGCCGCAGCGTTTTGGAGACCCAGTACTTC.

The chain recombines TRBV15 with TRBJ2-5; D may be TRBD2 (6 bases). The J call is doubtful: the DNA matches TRBJ2-7 better. Germline-derived CDR1 and CDR2 are LNHNV and YYDKDF (reference sequence). The CDR3 has 17 residues. The CDR3 loop is CATSREPVDSAGGEQYF. DNA of the CDR3: TGTGCCACCAGCAGAGAACCGGTTGACTCGGCCGGGGGCGAGCAGTACTTC.

This clonotype has more than one count but fewer than ten. V usage is TRBV20-1 and J usage is TRBJ2-1, with 9 nucleotides matching TRBD2. J gave up 6 bases and V 1 base, and 4 bases lay outside the gene matches. CDR1 and CDR2 from the germline V gene are DFQATT and SNEGSKA (reference sequence). The CDR3 runs 14 residues. CDR3 DNA sequence: TGCAGTGCTAGAGGCGGCGGGGGGGCCAATGAGCAGTTCTTC. Its protein is CSARGGGGANEQFF.

The chain has TRBV10-3 and TRBJ1-2; 8 bases are a match to TRBD1. This CDR3 has 14 amino acids. Germline CDR1 reads ENHRY; CDR2 reads SYGVKD. Trimming removed 7 bases from V and 4 bases from J; junction bases left unmatched: 8. Written as DNA, the CDR3 is TGTGCCATCATGCCGGACAGGGTACTCTATGGCTACACCTTC. Translating gives CAIMPDRVLYGYTF.

DNA of the CDR3: TGCAGTGCTAGACCCGGGTCGGTCGCCTACGAGCAGTACTTC. This encodes CSARPGSVAYEQYF. V gene TRBV20-1 combines with J gene TRBJ2-5; D gene unclear. With the DNA end fitting TRBJ2-7 better, the J assignment may be wrong. The CDR3 consists of 14 residues. The germline CDR1 and CDR2 sequences are DFQATT and SNEGSKA (reference sequence).

This clonotype appeared a few times. This rearrangement joins TRBV20-1 to TRBJ2-3; the D gene is possibly TRBD2 (6 bases). Germline V gene sequence: CDR1 DFQATT, CDR2 SNEGSKA (reference sequence). The CDR3 length is 14 residues. The V end was cut by 2 bases, the J end by 1 base, with 10 bases between. CDR3 DNA sequence: TGCAGTGCTAGAAGACTAGGGGGCACAGATACGCAGTATTTT. Its translation is CSARRLGGTDTQYF.

As to this clonotype: A read error may be the cause here, since a much bigger clone is one base away. The rearrangement joins TRBV9 to TRBJ2-7; D is undetermined. The V and J ends lost 1 base and 7 bases respectively, with 21 bases between them. From germline, CDR1 is SGDLS and CDR2 YYNGEE. The CDR3 spans 16 residues. The CDR3 sequence: CASSVSLASEYNEQYF. As DNA, the CDR3 is TGTGCCAGCAGCGTAAGCTTAGCATCGGAGTACAATGAGCAGTACTTC.

This clonotype was picked up a small number of times. This chain connects TRBV6-5 to TRBJ1-6; possibly TRBD1 for D (5 bases). Trimming took 1 base from V and 7 from J, leaving 23 bases between them. The length of the CDR3 is 19 residues. Germline CDR1 is MNHEY and CDR2 is SVGAGI. CDR3 protein: CASSYLSFPQAEQNSPLHF. The CDR3 DNA follows: TGTGCCAGCAGTTACTTGAGTTTCCCACAGGCGGAACAAAATTCACCCCTCCACTTT.